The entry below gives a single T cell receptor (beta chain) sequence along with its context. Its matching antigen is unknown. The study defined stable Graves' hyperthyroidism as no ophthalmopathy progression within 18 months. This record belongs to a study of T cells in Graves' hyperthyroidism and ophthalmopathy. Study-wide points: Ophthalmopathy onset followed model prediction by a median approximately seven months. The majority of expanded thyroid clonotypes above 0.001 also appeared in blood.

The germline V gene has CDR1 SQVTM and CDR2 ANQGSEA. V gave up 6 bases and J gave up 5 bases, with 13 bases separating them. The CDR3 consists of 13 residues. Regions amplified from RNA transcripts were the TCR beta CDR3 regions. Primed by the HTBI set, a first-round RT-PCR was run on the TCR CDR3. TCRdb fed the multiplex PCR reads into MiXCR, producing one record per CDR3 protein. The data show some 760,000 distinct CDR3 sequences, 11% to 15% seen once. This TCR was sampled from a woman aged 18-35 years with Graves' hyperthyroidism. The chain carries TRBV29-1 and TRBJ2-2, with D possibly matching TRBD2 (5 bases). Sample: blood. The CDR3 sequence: CSVVPADTGELFF. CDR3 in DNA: TGCAGCGTGGTCCCAGCGGATACCGGGGAGCTGTTTTTT.